This T cell receptor beta chain comes out of a study of cytomegalovirus exposure and HLA in healthy donors. Whole-study results and caveats: Later work found most CMV-associated TCR beta chains apparently HLA-restricted. Productive rates of about 87% or about 30% were seen for most TCR beta V segments in an earlier analysis.

V lost 5 bases to trimming and J lost 7 bases; unmatched junction nucleotides: 4. The germline gives CDR1 MNHNS, CDR2 SASEGT. This CDR3 spans 14 amino acids. It was with 60 Vbeta and 13 Jbeta primers that the PCR ran. The method was immunoSEQ multiplex PCR; TCRdb's version includes in-frame clones alone and lacks a portion of them. The sample has over 80,000 clones; 65% to 85% are singletons. This clone was seen a few times. Its antigen is unknown. The chain couples TRBV6-1 to TRBJ1-5, with 11 positions matching TRBD1. This sequence was found in a man aged 45-65 years in good health and CMV-seronegative. The sample was PBMCs. CDR3 sequence (DNA): TGTGCCAGCAGTCGGACAGGGGGCGAGCAGCCCCAGCATTTT. The encoded protein is CASSRTGGEQPQHF.